This passage covers 12 T cell receptor beta chains from one sample sequenced in a study of CD8+ T cells in alopecia areata. Stated treatment: oral pan-JAK inhibitor, 5-10 mg twice daily. The sequencing template was cDNA reverse transcribed from extracted RNA. Repertoires were generated with immunoSEQ multiplex PCR, while TCRdb's copy carries only in-frame clones and drops some. The sample lists some 130,000 clones, 53% occurring once. The sample here was CD4+ T cells sorted from blood, taken at week 4, from a patient treated with tofacitinib. These receptors all come from a human donor with alopecia areata.

The table lists this clone with a few counts. V usage is TRBV6-5 and J usage is TRBJ1-1; the match to TRBD1 covers 7 bases. V shed 7 bases and J 4 bases; nucleotides not matched to a gene: 6. This CDR3 contains 13 residues. The germline gives CDR1 MNHEY, CDR2 SVGAGI. For the CDR3, the DNA is TGTGCCAGCAACGTGGGGGACAGCACTGAAGCTTTCTTT. This encodes CASNVGDSTEAFF.

The chain has TRBV28 and TRBJ1-5; no clear D. Germline-derived CDR1 and CDR2 are MDHEN and SYDVKM. The V end lost 10 bases, the J end lost 7 bases, and 14 bases lay between the germline ends. This CDR3 spans 12 amino acids. CDR3 sequence reads: CATAWGGQPQHF. Written as DNA, the CDR3 is TGTGCCACTGCCTGGGGAGGCCAGCCCCAGCATTTT.

The rearrangement uses TRBV7-9 and TRBJ1-2, with 8 bases that match TRBD1. V lost 5 bases, J lost 4 bases, and 6 bases stayed unmatched. The CDR3 sequence is 14 residues long. CDR1 is SEHNR and CDR2 is FQNEAQ in the germline V gene (reference sequence). CDR3 amino acids: CASSPMDRVYGYTF. CDR3 sequence (DNA): TGTGCCAGCAGCCCCATGGACAGGGTCTATGGCTACACCTTC. Variable domain in full (rest from reference TRBV7-9 and TRBJ1-2): DTGVSQNPRHKITKRGQNVTFRCDPISEHNRLYWYRQTLGQGPEFLTYFQNEAQLEKSRLLSDRFSAERPKGSFSTLEIQRTEQGDSAMYLCASSPMDRVYGYTFGSGTRLTVV.

The genes are TRBV27 and TRBJ2-3; 8 bases match TRBD2. The J segment lost 2 bases and the V segment lost 4 bases, leaving 5 bases of the junction unmatched. The CDR3 length is 15 residues. Germline-derived CDR1 and CDR2 are MNHEY and SMNVEV (reference sequence). CDR3 protein: CASSSQRGSTDTQYF. The CDR3 DNA reads as TGTGCCAGCAGTTCCCAGCGGGGGTCCACAGATACGCAGTATTTT.

In its sample, this clone was seen a few times. This chain connects TRBV5-6 to TRBJ2-3; 10 bases are a match to TRBD2. The germline gives CDR1 SGHDT, CDR2 YYEEEE. This CDR3 comprises 17 residues. The V and J ends lost 0 bases and 3 bases, in that order; junction bases with no gene match: 7. CDR3 coding DNA: TGTGCCAGCAGCTTGGAGGAACTAGCGGGGAGGACAGATACGCAGTATTTT. Protein sequence: CASSLEELAGRTDTQYF.

V and J are TRBV2 and TRBJ2-6, with D unclear. The CDR3 is made up of 13 amino acids. V was shortened by 6 bases and J by 5 bases, with 8 bases between the two germline ends. Germline-derived CDR1 and CDR2 are SNHLY and FYNNEI. This CDR3 reads CASRGVRANVLTF. The CDR3 region has the DNA TGTGCCAGCAGGGGCGTGAGGGCCAACGTCCTGACTTTC.

About this clone itself: Other nucleotide sequences from this sample produce the same CDR3. This rearrangement joins TRBV5-1 to TRBJ2-1; a possible D gene is TRBD1 (6 bases). V gave up 4 bases and J gave up 7 bases, with 9 bases separating them. The length of the CDR3 is 12 residues. Germline V gene lookup returns CDR1 SGHRS and CDR2 YFSETQ. The CDR3 here is CASSLTGNEQFF. CDR3 nucleotides: TGCGCCAGCAGCCTTACAGGGAATGAGCAGTTCTTC.

The chain couples TRBV29-1 to TRBJ1-1; 8 nucleotides match TRBD1. From germline, CDR1 is SQVTM and CDR2 ANQGSEA. The junction had 5 bases not matched to a gene; V was cut back by 7 bases and J by 1 base. CDR3 size: 13 residues. For the CDR3, the DNA is TGCAGCGGCAGACAGGGGAGGAACACTGAAGCTTTCTTT. Translation: CSGRQGRNTEAFF. Filled out from reference TRBV29-1 and TRBJ1-1, the complete variable domain reads SAVISQKPSRDICQRGTSLTIQCQVDSQVTMMFWYRQQPGQSLTLIATANQGSEATYESGFVIDKFPISRPNLTFSTLTVSNMSPEDSSIYLCSGRQGRNTEAFFGQGTRLTVV.

The gene calls are TRBV29-1 and TRBJ2-1, with D tentatively TRBD1 (6 bases). CDR1 and CDR2 (germline): SQVTM, ANQGSEA. The CDR3 extends over 11 amino acids. The V end lost 6 bases, the J end lost 12 bases, and 15 bases lay between the germline ends. In nucleotides, the CDR3 is TGCAGCGTATTCACAGGGATAGGGCAGTTCTTC. It specifies CSVFTGIGQFF.

In the case of this clone: Germline is not matched at one junction end, which may reflect a read error. This chain connects TRBV7-7 to TRBJ2-7; the D gene is possibly TRBD2 (6 bases). This CDR3 is 15 amino acids long. The V gene's germline CDR1 is SSHAT and CDR2 FNYEAQ (reference sequence). CDR3 bases: TGTGCTAGCAGCTTAGGTGCAGGGTGGGGGGACGAGCAGTACTTC. Translated, it gives CASSLGAGWGDEQYF.

The J gene is TRBJ2-7, the V gene TRBV5-6; a possible D gene is TRBD2 (5 bases). CDR1 and CDR2 from the germline V gene are SGHDT and YYEEEE. This CDR3 region has 13 residues. The V end was cut by 1 base, the J end by 4 bases, with 9 bases between. For the CDR3, the DNA is TGTGCCAGCAGCTTGCCGGGGAAGTACGAGCAGTACTTC. Encoded protein: CASSLPGKYEQYF.

The J gene is TRBJ2-4, the V gene TRBV5-6; D tentatively fits TRBD1 or TRBD2 (5 bases each). Per germline, CDR1 SGHDT and CDR2 YYEEEE. This CDR3 spans 16 amino acids. Trimming shortened V by 3 bases and J by 0 bases, and 13 bases separated the two germline ends. CDR3 DNA sequence: TGTGCCAGCAGCTATGGGGGAGACATAGCCAAAAACATTCAGTACTTC. Its protein is CASSYGGDIAKNIQYF.